Listed below are T cell receptor beta chains from one sample, sequenced in a study of blood T cell repertoires in COVID-19. Using immunoSEQ multiplex PCR, the repertoire was profiled, and TCRdb retains in-frame clones only, with some absent. The table includes approximately 190,000 clones, approximately 91% detected once. Sequencing input: peripheral blood. These receptors all come from a woman aged 40-49 years who had recovered from COVID-19. CDR3s include the opening cysteine and the closing phenylalanine or tryptophan.

TRBV19	TRBJ2-3	16	CASSWGTSGATDTQYF
TRBV25-1	TRBJ2-7	14	CASSRSGQGNEQYF
TRBV11-1	TRBJ2-7	15	CASSKETGSGYEQYF
TRBV4-3	TRBJ1-3	17	CASSQDVWGGGGNTIYF
TRBV11-2	TRBJ1-5	13	CASSLGLVEPQHF
TRBV6-6	TRBJ2-1	14	CASTPGTSNNEQFF
TRBV6-6	TRBJ2-7	15	CASSYSGESSYEQYF
TRBV11-1	TRBJ2-1	14	CASRGRESLNEQFF
TRBV11-2	TRBJ2-1	14	CASSPAGGRNEQFF
TRBV5-6	TRBJ2-5	15	CASSGGQGGPKTQYF
TRBV2	TRBJ1-5	14	CASTGTGGRQPQHF
TRBV5-5	TRBJ2-2	15	CASRRDRGNTGELFF
TRBV24-1	TRBJ2-1	13	CATAARESSEQFF
TRBV27	TRBJ2-7	14	CASSLGLAVYEQYF
TRBV15	TRBJ2-7	16	CATSRDLGQDTYEQYF
TRBV5-1	TRBJ2-5	12	CASTDSQETQYF
TRBV30	TRBJ1-5	15	CAWSAGTTSNQPQHF
TRBV9	TRBJ2-3	14	CASSVDPASGRGTF
TRBV30	TRBJ1-1	13	CAWRGTANTEAFF
TRBV28	TRBJ1-1	14	CASSWAGDGTEAFF
TRBV9	TRBJ2-1	14	CASSVLMSDNEQFF
TRBV19	TRBJ2-5	15	CASSKGLGVGETQYF
TRBV11-2	TRBJ2-1	17	CASSLYVLRQAYNEQFF
TRBV9	TRBJ2-3	15	CASSSMGDPRDTQYF
TRBV5-1	TRBJ2-3	13	CASSLVREDTQYF
TRBV28	TRBJ1-2	15	CASLKGRDRNYGHTF
TRBV3-1/TRBV3-2	TRBJ2-1	12	CASSQGLGQGFF
TRBV7-9	TRBJ2-2	16	CASSLGAGGDTGELFF
TRBV5-5	TRBJ2-7	14	CASSLFQGYYEQYF
TRBV7-2	TRBJ2-5	14	CASSLTASEETQYF
TRBV11-2	TRBJ1-2	13	CASSLDRGNGYTF
TRBV5-1	TRBJ1-1	13	CASSSGSGTEAFF
TRBV5-1	TRBJ2-1	16	CASSLDGTGGLSEQFF
TRBV6-2/TRBV6-3	TRBJ1-6	20	CASSQPGQTSASSYNSPLHF
TRBV7-7	TRBJ2-3	17	CASSSGLAGSTTDTQYF
TRBV9	TRBJ2-3	15	CASTKMGGSTDTQYF
TRBV7-6	TRBJ2-3	14	CASSLEPGRDTQYF
TRBV7-8	TRBJ2-5	14	CASSLGLAGETQYF
TRBV6-1	TRBJ1-1	15	CASSEAPGVNTEAFF
TRBV30	TRBJ2-7	13	CAWSSGGPYEQYF
TRBV5-1	TRBJ2-5	15	CASSLVAGDEETQYF
TRBV5-4	TRBJ1-2	18	CASSFWTATNGANYGYTF
TRBV12-3/TRBV12-4	TRBJ1-5	13	CASSAQGNQPQHF
TRBV4-3	TRBJ2-7	15	CASSQEGGRAGEQYF
TRBV14	TRBJ2-6	18	CASSLTGMGTGGANVLTF
TRBV10-3	TRBJ2-7	15	CAIRPGLEPLAEQYF
TRBV6-1	TRBJ1-2	12	CASSESRNGYTF
TRBV2	TRBJ2-2	13	CASSEAPQGELFF
TRBV7-8	TRBJ2-5	16	CASSSRYLGGQETQYF
TRBV3-1/TRBV3-2	TRBJ2-2	17	CASSQAPGLGNTGELFF
TRBV7-3	TRBJ2-7	12	CASSLTGSEQYF
TRBV27	TRBJ2-3	13	CASSFVPSDTQYF
TRBV6-5	TRBJ1-5	16	CASSYSGTGRDQPQHF
TRBV9	TRBJ2-6	16	CASSKGLTGWANVLTF
TRBV4-3	TRBJ2-6	16	CASSLVTGTGANVLTF
TRBV3-1/TRBV3-2	TRBJ2-3	16	CASSQDLTSVSGTQYF
TRBV6-6	TRBJ2-2	13	CASDRENTGELFF
TRBV12-5	TRBJ2-3	18	CASGFILTGGASTDTQYF
TRBV18	TRBJ1-5	14	CASSPGQGNQPQHF
TRBV24-1	TRBJ2-3	15	CATSDKDSRRDTQYF